Given below is one T cell receptor beta chain in context. Antigen specificity is unknown. This CDR3 has 16 amino acids. V was pared by 2 bases and J by 6 bases, with 12 bases of the junction left unmatched. CDR1 SNHLY and CDR2 FYNNEI come from the germline V gene. This entry is derived from a study of T cell responses to AZD1222 COVID-19 vaccine. Overall study findings and caveats: Following two doses of AZD1222, Spike-specific TCR breadth and depth rose. The study sampled repertoires only after the peak T cell response. Donors in the cohort were predominantly white British and more often female, and clonal diversity was possibly underestimated. Targeting of unmutated variant regions was reportedly seen in nearly half of spike-specific TCRs.

The method was immunoSEQ multiplex PCR; TCRdb's version includes in-frame clones alone and lacks a portion of them. Of fewer than 200,000 clones in the sample, approximately 90% were seen once. The source was peripheral blood, collected on day 0 of AZD1222 vaccination. This clonotype originated in an adult in good health. The chain recombines TRBV2 with TRBJ1-1; 7 bases are shared with TRBD1. CDR3 bases: TGTGCCAGCAGTGAAAAGTTAATTCCAGGGGGGTCTGAAGCTTTCTTT. Translation gives CASSEKLIPGGSEAFF.